The 4 T cell receptor beta chains below were found in one sample sequenced in a study of T cells in Graves' hyperthyroidism and ophthalmopathy (dated by TCRdb to the late 2010s). The library was generated by multiplex PCR. Data came from an Illumina HiSeq 2000. Amplification of TCR beta CDR3 regions was carried out from RNA transcripts. The first round of RT-PCR for the TCR CDR3 was performed with the HTBI primer set and the Qiagen OneStep RT-PCR kit. TCRdb reprocessing: public reads trimmed at Q25 with fastp, clones called with MiXCR, in-frame beta chains kept. Under each unique CDR3 protein, matching rows form one entry showing the most common genes and DNA. In all, the sample holds 500,000 to 650,000 distinct CDR3 sequences, and 12% to 15% of those were seen once. The ten largest make up roughly 13% of the sample. Sequencing was done on a sample of blood. The receptors shown here come from a woman aged 40 to 50 with Graves' hyperthyroidism.

This clonotype has only a few counts. The chain employs TRBV6-1 and TRBJ1-1; no reliable D call. Looked up from germline, CDR1 is MNHNS and CDR2 is SASEGT. This CDR3 region has 15 residues. V was cut by 7 bases and J by 0 bases, with 15 bases left in between. The DNA of the CDR3 is TGTGCCAGCAATACGCACTCAAGCCTGAACACTGAAGCTTTCTTT. Its translation is CASNTHSSLNTEAFF.

The V call is TRBV7-2, the J call TRBJ2-3; TRBD2 matches 12 bases. Germline trimming cut 1 base from V and 12 bases from J; bases unmatched to any gene: 14. The CDR3 totals 17 residues. The V gene's germline CDR1 is SGHTA and CDR2 FQGNSA. Written as DNA, the CDR3 is TGTGCCAGCAGCTTAGAGCGGGCTAGCGGGAGGGCTGACCTCCAGTATTTT. Amino acid sequence: CASSLERASGRADLQYF.

This clonotype was detected many times. The chain links TRBV27 to TRBJ1-4, with TRBD1 identical over 9 bases. Germline assignment: CDR1 MNHEY and CDR2 SMNVEV (reference sequence). With V trimmed by 4 bases and J by 8 bases, 5 bases remained unmatched. The CDR3 sequence is 14 residues long. CDR3 DNA: TGTGCCAGCAGTTCACAGGGGGCCGGGGAAAAACTGTTTTTT. Its protein is CASSSQGAGEKLFF.

V gene TRBV20-1 combines with J gene TRBJ2-2, with TRBD2 identical over 8 bases. CDR1 is DFQATT, CDR2 SNEGSKA, per germline (reference sequence). The CDR3 sequence is 16 residues long. After removal of 3 bases from V and 0 bases from J, the junction contained 6 bases not matched to a gene. This chain's CDR3 is CSARNSGKSNTGELFF. CDR3 DNA: TGCAGTGCTAGGAATAGCGGGAAGTCGAACACCGGGGAGCTGTTTTTT.